The rows below give T cell receptor beta chains drawn from one sample of a study of PD-1 blockade in classical Hodgkin lymphoma. The table came from immunoSEQ multiplex PCR; TCRdb's copy has only in-frame clones and leaves some out. The sample has 70,000 or so clones; over 90% are singletons. The sequenced sample was peripheral blood mononuclear cells (PBMCs). The receptor set was obtained from a human donor with classical Hodgkin lymphoma. Each CDR3 is given with its conserved first and last residue. D genes are given only for firm matches. Not all rows give a size; the values are once, few, many and, for expanded clones, a class.

clone_size j_call d_call v_call cdr3_nt cdr3_aa
- TRBJ2-3 TRBD2 TRBV10-3 TGTGCCATCAGTGGGCTGACTAGCGGCGCAGATACGCAGTATTTT CAISGLTSGADTQYF
few TRBJ2-2 - TRBV5-1 TGCGCCAGCAGCTTGCCAGGGAGGACCGGGGAGCTGTTTTTT CASSLPGRTGELFF
- TRBJ1-5 - TRBV6-6 TGTGCCAGCACCTGGGACGGAAATCAGCCCCAGCATTTT CASTWDGNQPQHF
- TRBJ1-3 - TRBV28 TGTGCCAGCAGTTTCGACAGGTCTGGAAACACCATATATTTT CASSFDRSGNTIYF
- TRBJ2-1 TRBD2 TRBV7-2 TGTGCCAGCAGCCCCCTCGGGACTAGCGGGACAAAATACAATGAGCAGTTCTTC CASSPLGTSGTKYNEQFF
- TRBJ1-3 TRBD1 TRBV7-9 TGTGCCAGCAGCAGTACCCGGGACAGGTGGGGCTCTGGAAACACCATATATTTT CASSSTRDRWGSGNTIYF
- TRBJ2-5 - TRBV5-1 TGCGCCAGCAGCTCGAGAGCGGAAGAGACCCAGTACTTC CASSSRAEETQYF
once TRBJ1-1 - TRBV11-2 TGTGCCAGCAGCTTAGGAGCCCGGGCGAACACTGAAGCTTTCTTT CASSLGARANTEAFF
- TRBJ2-7 - TRBV28 TGTGCCAGCAGCTCCCGCGGAGGCGGGGCCTACGAGCAGTACTTC CASSSRGGGAYEQYF
- TRBJ2-7 - TRBV2 TGTGCCAGCACGGGAAGGGCCTACGAGCAGTACTTC CASTGRAYEQYF
- TRBJ2-3 TRBD2 TRBV4-1 TGCGCCAGCAGCCAAGGTCCGACTAGCGGGGGGACAGATACGCAGTATTTT CASSQGPTSGGTDTQYF
- TRBJ2-7 - TRBV7-9 TGTGCCAGCAGCTTACGCGGGGGCGGGTACGAGCAGTACTTC CASSLRGGGYEQYF
- TRBJ2-1 TRBD2 TRBV4-1 TGCGCCAGCAGCCAAGATAGGGGACTAGGAAATGAGCAGTTCTTC CASSQDRGLGNEQFF
- TRBJ1-1 - TRBV4-1 TGCGCCAGCAGCCAAGACCCTGTGGGGATACCTAACACTGAAGCTTTCTTT CASSQDPVGIPNTEAFF
- TRBJ2-5 TRBD1 TRBV2 TGTGCCAGCAGAGTAGACAGGGCAATAGAGACCCAGTACTTC CASRVDRAIETQYF
- TRBJ2-1 - TRBV7-6 TGTGCCAGCAGCCAGCCCACCACCGGCGATGAGCAGTTCTTC CASSQPTTGDEQFF
- TRBJ2-7 TRBD1 TRBV19 TGTGCCAGTAGTGACAGGGGTAGCTCCTACGAGCAGTACTTC CASSDRGSSYEQYF
- TRBJ2-1 - TRBV28 TGTGCCAGCAGTCCGCGGAATGAGCAGTTCTTC CASSPRNEQFF
- TRBJ1-2 - TRBV27 TGTGCCAGCAGCGGAGGACACAGCCCCTATGGCTACACCTTC CASSGGHSPYGYTF
- TRBJ1-2 - TRBV29-1 TGCAGCGTCCCTGCCCGGGGGTCTGGGGGTGACTACACCTTT CSVPARGSGGDYTF
- TRBJ2-7 TRBD1 TRBV7-9 TGTGCCAGCAGCTTAGGTAGAACAGGGGACCCATACGAGCAGTACTTC CASSLGRTGDPYEQYF
- TRBJ1-4 - TRBV7-2 TGTGCCAGCAGCTTCTCGCTCGGGGAAAAACTGTTTTTT CASSFSLGEKLFF
- TRBJ1-4 - TRBV7-2 TGTGCCAGCAGCCCCACTACGAGGAATGAAAAACTGTTTTTT CASSPTTRNEKLFF
- TRBJ1-1 - TRBV30 TGTGCCTGGAGTGTATGGGCCAGCGAAGCTTTCTTT CAWSVWASEAFF
- TRBJ2-1 TRBD1 TRBV5-4 TGTGCCAGCAGCCTGGCGACAGGGGGCTACAATGAGCAGTTCTTC CASSLATGGYNEQFF
- TRBJ2-1 TRBD1 TRBV28 TGTGCCAGCAGTATCCGGGACAGGAACTACAATGAGCAGTTCTTC CASSIRDRNYNEQFF
- TRBJ2-7 - TRBV27 TGTGCCAGCAGTCCCCACGACAGGACCTACGAGCAGTACTTC CASSPHDRTYEQYF
- TRBJ2-5 - TRBV5-1 TGCGCCAGCAACGGACAGGAGGGTGGAGAGACCCAGTACTTC CASNGQEGGETQYF
- TRBJ2-5 - TRBV9 TGTGCCAGCAGCCCCAAGGGGGGGATCGTGGGAGAGACCCAGTACTTC CASSPKGGIVGETQYF
- TRBJ2-7 - TRBV7-6 TGTGCCAGCAGCCTTGACGGGATCCGCACCTACGAGCAGTACTTC CASSLDGIRTYEQYF
- TRBJ1-5 TRBD1 TRBV4-3 TGCGCCAGCAGCCAAGATCGGCGGACAGGGGCCAATCAGCCCCAGCATTTT CASSQDRRTGANQPQHF
- TRBJ2-1 - TRBV5-4 TGTGCCAGCAGCTTGTGGGATCAACATAGCAATGAGCAGTTCTTC CASSLWDQHSNEQFF
once TRBJ1-3 - TRBV19 TGTGCCAGTATTTCGGGAGTGCACGGAAACACCATATATTTT CASISGVHGNTIYF
- TRBJ2-7 TRBD2 TRBV6-1 TGTGCCAGCAGTGAAGCGCTAGCGGGAACCTACGAGCAGTACTTC CASSEALAGTYEQYF
once TRBJ1-4 - TRBV19 TGTGCCAGTGGACACCAGGGAAATCGAGTCCGCGAAAAACTGTTTTTT CASGHQGNRVREKLFF
few TRBJ1-1 - TRBV18 TGTGCCAGCTCACCAGGAATGAACACTGAAGCTTTCTTT CASSPGMNTEAFF
- TRBJ2-7 - TRBV28 TGTGCCAGCAGTTTCTCTGGCGGCGAGCAGTACTTC CASSFSGGEQYF
- TRBJ2-7 - TRBV10-3 TGTGCCATCAGTGGGCGAAGGGAATACGAGCAGTACTTC CAISGRREYEQYF
once TRBJ2-7 - TRBV5-1 TGCGCCAGCAGTTTTACTGAGGCATACGAGCAGTACTTC CASSFTEAYEQYF
- TRBJ1-1 - TRBV11-1 TGTGCCAGCAGGATCACCCAACTTTTGAACACTGAAGCTTTCTTT CASRITQLLNTEAFF
once TRBJ2-7 - TRBV19 TGTGCCAGTAGCCAACAGGTAACCCCCTACGAGCAGTACTTC CASSQQVTPYEQYF
- TRBJ1-1 - TRBV6-6 TGTGCCAGCAGCCGTACTGACGGGAACACTGAAGCTTTCTTT CASSRTDGNTEAFF
- TRBJ1-1 TRBD1 TRBV29-1 TGCAGCGTTGAATCAGGGGGCAGGAACACTGAAGCTTTCTTT CSVESGGRNTEAFF
- TRBJ1-1 TRBD1 TRBV9 TGTGCCAGCAGCGTAACCCCCCGGACAGGGGATACTGAAGCTTTCTTT CASSVTPRTGDTEAFF
once TRBJ2-7 - TRBV6-5 TGTGCCAGCAGTTACTGGTCCAGGGACTACGAGCAGTACTTC CASSYWSRDYEQYF
- TRBJ1-5 TRBD1 TRBV4-3 TGCGCCAGCAGCCAAGCTCAGGGGGCCGCTCAGCCCCAGCATTTT CASSQAQGAAQPQHF
- TRBJ1-2 TRBD1 TRBV7-9 TGTGCCAGCAGCCGGACAGGGCCCTACACCTTC CASSRTGPYTF
- TRBJ1-5 - TRBV18 TGTGCCAGCTCACCGACGCCCTTGGAGCCCCAGCATTTT CASSPTPLEPQHF
- TRBJ2-7 - TRBV7-9 TGTGCCAGCAGCCAAGGCAGCGGGTACTACGAGCAGTACTTC CASSQGSGYYEQYF
- TRBJ1-1 TRBD1 TRBV27 TGTGCCAGCCATCCTATCAACAGGGGCATGAACACTGAAGCTTTCTTT CASHPINRGMNTEAFF
- TRBJ1-6 TRBD1 TRBV25-1 TGTGCCAGCAGTAACCCCGGGACAGCAAATTCACCCCTCCACTTT CASSNPGTANSPLHF
- TRBJ2-7 TRBD1 TRBV10-3 TGTGCCATCAGTAAGGGACAGGGGGCCTACGAGCAGTACTTC CAISKGQGAYEQYF
- TRBJ1-2 TRBD1 TRBV5-1 TGCGCCAGCAGCTTGTCCGGGACAGGGGGCGTCGGCTACACCTTC CASSLSGTGGVGYTF
- TRBJ2-7 TRBD1 TRBV5-4 TGTGCCAGCAGCTTGAGAGGGGGCGGCGAGCAGTACTTC CASSLRGGGEQYF